This T cell receptor beta chain was obtained from a study of T cells in Graves' hyperthyroidism and ophthalmopathy. Template material for amplifying TCR beta CDR3 regions consisted of RNA transcripts. Primed by the HTBI set, a first-round RT-PCR was run on the TCR CDR3. TCRdb itself ran the multiplex PCR reads through MiXCR, one entry per CDR3 protein. This sample has around 700,000 distinct CDR3 sequences, with around 40% found just once. Turning to this clonotype: Its target is unknown. A read error may explain this, as a much larger clone is one base away.

The authors deemed Graves' hyperthyroidism stable absent ophthalmopathy progression within 18 months. An approximately 9.8 ml volume of fresh peripheral blood provided the PBMCs. Looked up from germline, CDR1 is DFQATT and CDR2 is SNEGSKA (reference sequence). CDR3 length: 16 residues. V lost 1 base, J lost 0 bases, and 13 bases lay in between. Study-wide findings and caveats: Ophthalmopathy cases were set apart from stable hyperthyroidism by a 13 V-J model.

This chain connects TRBV20-1 to TRBJ1-3; D is unresolved. The sequencing sample was made of blood. The source of this sequence is a woman aged 40 to 50 with Graves' hyperthyroidism. The CDR3 region is CSARGHGRNSGNTIYF. CDR3 sequence (DNA): TGCAGTGCTAGAGGTCACGGGCGTAACTCTGGAAACACCATATATTTT.